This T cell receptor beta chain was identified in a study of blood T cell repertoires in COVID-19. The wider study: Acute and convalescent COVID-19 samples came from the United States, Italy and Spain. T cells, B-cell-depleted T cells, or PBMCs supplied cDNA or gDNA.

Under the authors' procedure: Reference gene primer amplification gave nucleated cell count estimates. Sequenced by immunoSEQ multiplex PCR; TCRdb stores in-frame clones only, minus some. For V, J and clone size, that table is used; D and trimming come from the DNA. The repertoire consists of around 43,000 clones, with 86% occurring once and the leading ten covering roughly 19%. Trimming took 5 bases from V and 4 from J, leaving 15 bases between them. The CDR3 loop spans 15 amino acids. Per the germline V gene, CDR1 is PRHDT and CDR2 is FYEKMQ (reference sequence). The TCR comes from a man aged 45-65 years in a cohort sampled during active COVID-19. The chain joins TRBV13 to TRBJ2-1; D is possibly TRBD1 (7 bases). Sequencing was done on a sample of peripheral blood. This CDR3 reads CASSLSGGQYNEQFF. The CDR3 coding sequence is TGTGCCAGCAGCCTTTCAGGGGGGCAGTACAATGAGCAGTTCTTC.